This TCR beta chain stems from a study of OX40 agonist ivuxolimab in advanced cancers. In the study overall: Head and neck, renal cell, melanoma or hepatocellular carcinoma were the cancers that dose-escalation patients had. Study-level points and caveats: CD4+ T cells averaged fewer expanded clones than CD8+ T cells.

Points on this clone: Its target is unknown.

Profiled with immunoSEQ multiplex PCR; TCRdb holds only in-frame clones, not every one. Of some 77,000 clones listed, around 90% are singletons. The germline CDR1 and CDR2 sequences are SGHRS and YFSETQ. CDR3 length: 14 amino acids. Trimming removed 0 bases at V and 4 bases at J, with 8 bases between. The receptor comes from an adult with an advanced solid tumor such as melanoma, head and neck, liver or kidney cancer. Sequencing used CD4+ or CD8+ T cells sorted from blood, obtained in a trial of the OX40 agonist ivuxolimab. The chain couples TRBV5-1 to TRBJ1-5; D may be TRBD1 (5 bases). The CDR3: CASSLGGANQPQHF. The CDR3 nucleotides are TGCGCCAGCAGCTTGGGTGGGGCGAATCAGCCCCAGCATTTT.